This T cell receptor (beta chain) was captured in a study of molecular identifiers for immune sequencing clone quantification. Study results and caveats: Over 99% of effector molecules, yet under 1% of naive-cell molecules, were held by clones above 20 RNA copies.

This clonotype was counted a few times. Its antigen is as yet unknown. TCRdb called the PCR reads again in MiXCR, with one record for every CDR3 protein. Seen here are about 500,000 distinct CDR3 sequences, roughly 23% observed once, and the top ten hold under 0.85%. The CDR3 runs to 16 residues. V was clipped by 7 bases and J by 0 bases, with 17 bases between them. Germline CDR1 MNHEY, CDR2 SMNVEV (reference sequence). The sorting of naive CD8 T cells used the CD8+CD4-CCR7+CD45RA+ phenotype. The V and J genes are TRBV27 and TRBJ2-3; possibly TRBD1 for D (5 bases). The sample consisted of naive CD8+ T cells from blood, with Jurkat cell RNA spiked in. Described subset: FACS-sorted CD8+CD4-CCR7+CD45RA+ naive T cells. The sequence was obtained from a human donor in good health. Some libraries in this study had Jurkat cell RNA spiked in. The CDR3 DNA reads as TGTGCCAGCACAAAGGGAAGGGGTCGCAGCACAGATACGCAGTATTTT. It is translated as CASTKGRGRSTDTQYF.